A selection of T cell receptor beta chains follows, all from one sample in a study of cytomegalovirus exposure and HLA in healthy donors. The data were produced by immunoSEQ multiplex PCR, yet TCRdb's version contains in-frame clones alone and is incomplete. The data hold fewer than 120,000 clones, with over 60% observed a single time. The specimen sequenced was PBMCs. The receptors derive from a woman aged 55-69 years in good health and CMV-seropositive. The CDR3 runs from the conserved cysteine through the conserved F or W. The D gene is left open where the match is weak. Clone size appears in some rows only: once, few, many, or a class for an expanded clone.

clone size,D gene,J gene,V gene,CDR3 protein,CDR3 DNA
few,NA,TRBJ1-6,TRBV5-1,CASSSNANSPLHF,TGCGCCAGCAGCTCGAACGCGAATTCACCCCTCCACTTT
NA,TRBD1,TRBJ2-5,TRBV19,CASSAGTGGIQETQYF,TGTGCCAGTAGTGCCGGGACAGGGGGGATCCAAGAGACCCAGTACTTC
NA,NA,TRBJ1-3,TRBV30,CAWDTGNTIYF,TGTGCCTGGGACACTGGAAACACCATATATTTT
NA,TRBD1,TRBJ2-5,TRBV2,CAFPGQGGETQYF,TGTGCCTTTCCGGGACAGGGAGGGGAGACCCAGTACTTC
NA,TRBD1,TRBJ1-4,TRBV27,CASSRDRNEKLFF,TGTGCCAGCAGCCGGGACAGGAATGAAAAACTGTTTTTT
NA,NA,TRBJ1-2,TRBV28,CASRSDGTLDYTF,TGTGCCAGCAGGTCGGACGGGACACTCGACTACACCTTC
few,NA,TRBJ2-7,TRBV6-1,CASSARSYAYF,TGTGCCAGCAGTGCAAGGAGCTACGCGTACTTC
few,NA,TRBJ1-4,TRBV28,CASSPPTGGSNEKLFF,TGTGCCAGCAGTCCGCCCACAGGAGGGTCTAATGAAAAACTGTTTTTT
once,NA,TRBJ2-3,TRBV9,CASSVGGGNTDTQYF,TGTGCCAGCAGCGTAGGCGGCGGGAACACAGATACGCAGTATTTT
NA,TRBD2,TRBJ2-2,TRBV2,CASRDYNTGELFF,TGTGCCAGCCGGGACTATAACACCGGGGAGCTGTTTTTT
NA,NA,TRBJ1-2,TRBV6-5,CASSYLSAEINYGYTF,TGTGCCAGCAGTTACTTGAGTGCGGAGATTAACTATGGCTACACCTTC
NA,TRBD2,TRBJ2-3,TRBV6-5,CASSASGTSTDTQYF,TGTGCCAGCAGTGCTAGCGGAACTAGCACAGATACGCAGTATTTT
once,TRBD1,TRBJ1-2,TRBV13,CASSTDREASYGYTF,TGTGCCAGCAGCACGGACAGGGAGGCAAGCTATGGCTACACCTTC
NA,TRBD2,TRBJ2-7,TRBV25-1,CASSETGGGIVEQYF,TGTGCCAGCAGTGAGACGGGAGGCGGGATTGTTGAGCAGTACTTC
NA,TRBD1,TRBJ2-3,TRBV30,CAWSAGTVPPDTQYF,TGTGCCTGGAGCGCAGGGACAGTTCCCCCAGATACGCAGTATTTT
NA,NA,TRBJ2-1,TRBV6-1,CASSEEFRTAYNEQFF,TGTGCCAGCAGTGAAGAGTTTCGGACTGCCTACAATGAGCAGTTCTTC
NA,NA,TRBJ1-2,TRBV7-8,CASSSDWSYGYTF,TGTGCCAGCAGCTCCGACTGGAGCTATGGCTACACCTTC
few,NA,TRBJ1-5,TRBV4-1,CASSQVAGASNQPQHF,TGCGCCAGCAGCCAAGTTGCGGGGGCTAGCAATCAGCCCCAGCATTTT
NA,NA,TRBJ2-3,TRBV18,CASSPNGGMGADTQYF,TGTGCCAGCTCACCAAACGGCGGGATGGGCGCAGATACGCAGTATTTT
NA,NA,TRBJ1-2,TRBV6-5,CASLTGGGGYTF,TGTGCCAGCCTCACCGGGGGGGGTGGCTACACCTTC
few,NA,TRBJ1-5,TRBV7-9,CASSRDSDQPQHF,TGTGCCAGCAGCCGAGATTCGGATCAGCCCCAGCATTTT
NA,TRBD1,TRBJ1-1,TRBV6-1,CASRWGRTGFEAFF,TGTGCCAGCAGGTGGGGCCGGACAGGGTTCGAAGCTTTCTTT
NA,TRBD1,TRBJ1-1,TRBV11-1,CASRAQGRNTEAFF,TGTGCCAGCAGGGCACAGGGGCGAAACACTGAAGCTTTCTTT
NA,NA,TRBJ2-7,TRBV4-1,CASSQVWSGSYEQYF,TGCGCCAGCAGCCAAGTTTGGTCCGGGAGCTACGAGCAGTACTTC
once,NA,TRBJ2-1,TRBV2,CASRPRIATSSYNEQFF,TGTGCCAGCAGACCCAGAATAGCGACCAGCTCCTACAATGAGCAGTTCTTC